This T cell receptor (beta chain) was sequenced for a study of shared T cell receptors in the human thymus. The data were produced by immunoSEQ multiplex PCR, yet TCRdb's version contains in-frame clones alone and is incomplete. The data show some 700,000 clones, 85% to 90% seen once. Germline V gene sequence: CDR1 SGHAT, CDR2 FQNNGV. Trimming took 0 bases from V and 5 from J; bases not matched to a gene: 3. The CDR3 is 15 amino acids. This sample also appeared in a second study, on human thymus T cells. Per that paper: Having corrective surgery for congenital heart defects, healthy Finnish infants were the ones who donated. Surgeons resected thymus tissue during corrective heart surgery. Usage of V and J genes appeared biased in thymic and blood repertoires. Unrelated individuals were reported by related research to share highly overlapping thymic repertoires.

The sequencing input was thymocytes. The sequence came from a boy under three years old with a congenital heart defect. V usage is TRBV11-2 and J usage is TRBJ2-2; 7 bases fit TRBD1. CDR3 DNA sequence: TGTGCCAGCAGCTTAGAAGGGGGCATGACCGGGGAGCTGTTTTTT. This translates into CASSLEGGMTGELFF.